This entry features one T cell receptor (beta chain) sequence. Participant age was about 18 to 89 years, and participants resided in fewer than 30 US areas. The study assigned cohorts using participant-reported clinical history. Cohort 3 recovery required two negative PCRs, clearance, or symptom resolution. Original handling: Reference gene primer amplification in the assay estimated nucleated cell counts. Sequencing used immunoSEQ multiplex PCR; TCRdb keeps in-frame clones, though not all of them. The V and J calls and clone size were taken over from that table, and D and trimming were inferred from the DNA. Altogether fewer than 200,000 clones are present, approximately 81% being singletons, with the ten largest covering approximately 18%. These data come from a study of blood T cell repertoires in COVID-19. V lost 2 bases and J lost 4, with 7 bases in between. Looked up from germline, CDR1 is MDHEN and CDR2 is SYDVKM. CDR3 size: 13 residues.

This sequence originates from a man in his sixties who had recovered from COVID-19. This chain connects TRBV28 to TRBJ2-3, with D unresolved. Sequenced sample: PBMCs or T cells enriched from blood (not recorded which). CDR3 region: CASSLVHSDTQYF. The CDR3 DNA reads TGTGCCAGCAGTTTAGTACATTCAGATACGCAGTATTTT.